This record looks at one T cell receptor beta chain sequence and its context. Antigen unknown. The source of the sample is a study of T cell repertoires in cytomegalovirus infection. In the study overall: Based on public TCR beta signatures, there were indications of CMV infection and of a matching HLA type. Findings of the study overall: Dominating the ex vivo response were HLA-C-restricted CMV-specific TCR beta clonotypes.

TCRdb analysed the reads with MiXCR anew, one entry per CDR3 protein. The table records about 770,000 distinct CDR3 sequences, about 27% of them present only once. The CDR3 length is 14 residues. Looked up from germline, CDR1 is MNHEY and CDR2 is SVGEGT. V lost 2 bases and J lost 5, with 9 bases in between. Sequenced here: cultured CD8+ T cells from PBMCs, sampled from culture after CMV antigen stimulation. This receptor was taken from a human donor in good health (CMV status not recorded). Some clones in this sample may be carry-over from other donors' samples. The J gene is TRBJ1-4, the V gene TRBV6-2 or TRBV6-3; D is unresolved. For the CDR3, the DNA is TGTGCCAGCAGTTACGCGACGGAAAATGAAAAACTGTTTTTT. It codes for CASSYATENEKLFF.